The T cell receptor (beta chain) under discussion was sequenced for a study of post-analysis software for immune sequencing data. On the study more broadly: Relapsing-remitting, secondary progressive and progressive-relapsing multiple sclerosis were all included among the disease courses. Study outcomes and limitations: About 5 TRBV segments occurring more often in patients than controls included TRBV5-6, TRBV5-1 and TRBV20-1.

Germline CDR1 reads SQVTM; CDR2 reads ANQGSEA. The CDR3 runs to 15 residues. Trimming removed 3 bases from V and 0 bases from J, with 9 bases in between. Regarding this clonotype: Its antigen is undetermined.

Researchers reported that TCR beta cDNA libraries carried unique molecular identifiers. TCRdb re-called the PCR reads through MiXCR, storing one row per CDR3 protein. The table includes about 680,000 distinct CDR3 sequences, over 45% detected once. This TCR derives from a girl aged 2 to 9 with multiple sclerosis. V is TRBV29-1 and J is TRBJ2-6, with D hard to call. The material sequenced was blood. CDR3 bases: TGCAGCGTTGACAGGCAAAGCTCTGGGGCCAACGTCCTGACTTTC. Its translation: CSVDRQSSGANVLTF.